This TCR beta chain was obtained from a study of T cell changes during pregnancy in multiple sclerosis. In germline, CDR1 is LNHDA, CDR2 SQIVND (reference sequence). The CDR3 is 14 residues long. Trimming pared 11 bases from V and 4 bases from J, leaving 21 bases between. Some clones are missing from TCRdb's copy, which holds only in-frame ones; the method was immunoSEQ multiplex PCR. Of tens of thousands of clones in the sample, roughly nine tenths are singletons; the top ten hold about 4.5%. The specimen comprised CD8+ T cells from peripheral blood mononuclear cells, sampled in the second trimester of pregnancy. The sequence came from a female donor with multiple sclerosis, enrolled in a pregnancy study. The genes are TRBV19 and TRBJ2-7, with a possible D match to TRBD2 (6 bases). The CDR3 DNA reads as TGTGCCGGAACCGGGACTGCCTCGGGTTACGAGCAGTACTTC. Translation: CAGTGTASGYEQYF.